This T cell receptor (beta chain) was sequenced in a study of OX40 agonist ivuxolimab in advanced cancers. Overall study context: While on treatment, patients had intravenous ivuxolimab at 0.01 to 10 mg/kg every 2 weeks. Study outcomes and limitations: Both CD4+ and CD8+ T cell populations in blood had undergone clonal expansion by week 6 at 0.1 to 3.0 mg/kg.

To note about this clone: Its cognate antigen is unknown.

Germline V gene sequence: CDR1 GTSNPN, CDR2 SVGIG (reference sequence). V shed 0 bases and J 13 bases; nucleotides not matched to a gene: 6. The CDR3 extends over 12 amino acids. The sampling schedule covered blood at baseline, cycle 4 day 1, and cycle 7 day 1. The repertoire was sequenced with immunoSEQ multiplex PCR; TCRdb's copy has only in-frame clones and lacks some. The data contain about 55,000 clones, over 80% of them seen just once; the ten biggest clones take up around 3.9%. This chain links TRBV30 with TRBJ2-7, with TRBD2 matching 10 bases. Sample: CD4+ or CD8+ T cells sorted from blood, taken in a trial of the OX40 agonist ivuxolimab. The TCR was taken from an adult with an advanced solid tumor such as melanoma, head and neck, liver or kidney cancer. The DNA for the CDR3 is TGTGCCTGGAGTGTATTAGCGGGGGGAAGATACTTC. Its protein is CAWSVLAGGRYF. The entire variable domain, with the rest obtained from reference TRBV30 and TRBJ2-7, is as follows: SQTIHQWPATLVQPVGSPLSLECTVEGTSNPNLYWYRQAAGRGLQLLFYSVGIGQISSEVPQNLSASRPQDRQFILSSKKLLLSDSGFYLCAWSVLAGGRYFGPGTRLTVT.